The 8 T cell receptor beta chains given below trace back to one sample, sequenced in a study of T-cell memory formation after mild COVID-19. TCRdb itself ran the 5' RACE reads through MiXCR, one entry per CDR3 protein. The data show hundreds of thousands of distinct CDR3 sequences, with 18% seen just once and 20% to 25% held by the top ten. Input material: PBMCs or a T cell subset sorted from them (not recorded which). The receptors here all came from a man aged 18 to 29 who had mild COVID-19 (a few samples of this study predate the infection). Cell type and time point are not known.

This chain connects TRBV9 to TRBJ1-2; D is uncertain. The CDR3 contains 13 residues. In germline, CDR1 is SGDLS, CDR2 YYNGEE. V was shortened by 1 base and J by 2 bases, with 6 bases between the two germline ends. This CDR3 is CASSVNSNYGYTF. The CDR3, as DNA: TGTGCCAGCAGCGTAAACAGCAACTATGGCTACACCTTC.

This clonotype was found a few times. CDR3 in amino acids: CASRPGVGTEAFF. DNA for the CDR3: TGCGCCAGCAGGCCAGGGGTTGGCACTGAAGCTTTCTTT. V gene TRBV10-2 combines with J gene TRBJ1-1; tentative D call: TRBD1 (6 bases). Looked up from germline, CDR1 is WSHSY and CDR2 is SAAADI. V shed 6 bases and J shed 4 bases, with 12 bases lying between them. This CDR3 region has 13 residues.

This clonotype was detected once. The chain carries TRBV5-8 and TRBJ2-2; D is perhaps TRBD2 (6 bases). Germline CDR1 is SGHTS and CDR2 is YDEGEE. The CDR3 sequence is 16 residues long. V gave up 5 bases and J gave up 4 bases, with 18 bases separating them. CDR3 residues: CASRAGTPIITGELFF. CDR3 sequence (DNA): TGTGCCAGCAGAGCCGGGACTCCGATTATCACCGGGGAGCTGTTTTTT.

This chain joins TRBV24-1 and TRBJ2-2; a weak D match, TRBD1 (6 bases). Germline lookup yields CDR1 KGHDR and CDR2 SFDVKD. The CDR3 is 14 amino acids. Trimming took 7 bases from V and 3 from J, leaving 11 bases between them. The CDR3 protein is CATRANRDTGELFF. The CDR3 DNA is TGTGCCACCAGGGCCAACAGGGACACCGGGGAGCTGTTTTTT.

This clonotype appeared a few times. V is TRBV5-1 and J is TRBJ2-5; 7 nucleotides align to TRBD1. The CDR3 contains 14 residues. Germline CDR1 reads SGHRS; CDR2 reads YFSETQ. V trimming: 3 bases; J trimming: 2 bases; junction bases outside the gene matches: 4. This chain's CDR3 is CASSYRDRQETQYF. The CDR3 DNA follows: TGCGCCAGCAGCTACCGGGACAGACAAGAGACCCAGTACTTC.

This chain uses TRBV5-8 with TRBJ2-7, with 9 nucleotides matching TRBD1. Germline loops: CDR1 SGHTS, CDR2 YDEGEE. There are 17 residues in the CDR3. Losses at the gene ends were 2 bases for V and 4 bases for J; bases not matched to a gene: 13. The CDR3 DNA sequence: TGTGCCAGCAGCTTAGTTTCGGGGACAGGGCAGGTGTACGAGCAGTACTTC. Protein: CASSLVSGTGQVYEQYF.

The V call is TRBV5-1, the J call TRBJ1-4; a weak D match, TRBD1 (5 bases). The CDR3 is made up of 14 amino acids. The V gene's germline CDR1 is SGHRS and CDR2 YFSETQ. Trimming pared 2 bases from V and 3 bases from J, leaving 8 bases between. The CDR3 loop reads CASSFGGSNEKLFF. CDR3 DNA: TGCGCCAGCAGCTTCGGGGGATCTAATGAAAAACTGTTTTTT.

This clonotype was observed a handful of times. The rearrangement joins TRBV24-1 to TRBJ1-1; unclear D gene. The CDR3 consists of 13 residues. Germline-derived CDR1 and CDR2 are KGHDR and SFDVKD. Trimming shortened V by 4 bases and J by 5 bases, and 10 bases separated the two germline ends. The CDR3 DNA reads TGTGCCACCAGTGACCGGCCCGGGACTGAAGCTTTCTTT. Protein sequence: CATSDRPGTEAFF.